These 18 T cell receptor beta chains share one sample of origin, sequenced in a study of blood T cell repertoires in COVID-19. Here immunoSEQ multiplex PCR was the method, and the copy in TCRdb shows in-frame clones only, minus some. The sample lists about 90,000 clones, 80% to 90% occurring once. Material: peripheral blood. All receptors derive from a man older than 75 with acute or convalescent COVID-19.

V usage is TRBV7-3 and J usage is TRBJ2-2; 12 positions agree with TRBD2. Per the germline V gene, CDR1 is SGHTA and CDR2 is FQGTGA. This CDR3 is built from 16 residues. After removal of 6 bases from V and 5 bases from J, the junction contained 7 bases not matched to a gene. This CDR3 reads CASRSGGLAGTGELFF. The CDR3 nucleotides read TGTGCCAGCAGGTCAGGAGGACTAGCGGGGACCGGGGAGCTGTTTTTT. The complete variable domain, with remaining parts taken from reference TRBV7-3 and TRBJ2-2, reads GAGVSQTPSNKVTEKGKYVELRCDPISGHTALYWYRQSLGQGPEFLIYFQGTGAADDSGLPNDRFFAVRPEGSVSTLKIQRTERGDSAVYLCASRSGGLAGTGELFFGEGSRLTVL.

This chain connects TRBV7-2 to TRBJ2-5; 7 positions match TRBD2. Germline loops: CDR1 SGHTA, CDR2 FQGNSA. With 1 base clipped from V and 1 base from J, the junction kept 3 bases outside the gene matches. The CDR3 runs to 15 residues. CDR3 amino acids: CASSLGAGVQETQYF. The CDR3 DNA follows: TGTGCCAGCAGCTTAGGGGCGGGAGTCCAAGAGACCCAGTACTTC.

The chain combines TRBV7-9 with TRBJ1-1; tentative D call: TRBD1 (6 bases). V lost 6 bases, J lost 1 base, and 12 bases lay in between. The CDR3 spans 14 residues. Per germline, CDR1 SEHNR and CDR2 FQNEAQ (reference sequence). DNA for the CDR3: TGTGCCAGCAGTCAGGGACAAAGGAACACTGAAGCTTTCTTT. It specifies CASSQGQRNTEAFF.

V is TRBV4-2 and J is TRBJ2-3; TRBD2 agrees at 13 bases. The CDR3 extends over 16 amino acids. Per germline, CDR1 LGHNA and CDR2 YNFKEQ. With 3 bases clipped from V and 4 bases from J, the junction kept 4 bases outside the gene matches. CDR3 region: CASSQTSGRFADTQYF. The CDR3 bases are TGTGCCAGCAGCCAGACTAGCGGGAGGTTTGCAGATACGCAGTATTTT.

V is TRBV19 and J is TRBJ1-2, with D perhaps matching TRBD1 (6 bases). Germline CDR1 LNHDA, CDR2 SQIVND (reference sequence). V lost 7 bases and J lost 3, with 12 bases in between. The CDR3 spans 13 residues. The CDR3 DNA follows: TGTGCCAGTACAAGGGGGGGATACTATGGCTACACCTTC. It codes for CASTRGGYYGYTF.

The CDR3 DNA sequence: TGCGCCAGCAGCGTAGCGGGAGAAGGTATGTTCTTC. It specifies CASSVAGEGMFF. The chain uses TRBV5-1 and TRBJ2-1; 9 bases are shared with TRBD2. This CDR3 has 12 amino acids. V gave up 4 bases and J gave up 15 bases; unmatched junction bases: 8. In germline, CDR1 is SGHRS, CDR2 YFSETQ. The full variable domain, its missing parts supplied by reference TRBV5-1 and TRBJ2-1, is KAGVTQTPRYLIKTRGQQVTLSCSPISGHRSVSWYQQTPGQGLQFLFEYFSETQRNKGNFPGRFSGRQFSNSRSEMNVSTLELGDSALYLCASSVAGEGMFFGPGTRLTVL.

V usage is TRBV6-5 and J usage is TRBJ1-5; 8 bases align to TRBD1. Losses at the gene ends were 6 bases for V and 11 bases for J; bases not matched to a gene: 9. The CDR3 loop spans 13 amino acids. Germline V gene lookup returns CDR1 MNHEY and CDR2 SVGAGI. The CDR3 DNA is TGTGCCAGCAGCCGGACAGGGTTTGGGGCCCAGCATTTT. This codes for CASSRTGFGAQHF.

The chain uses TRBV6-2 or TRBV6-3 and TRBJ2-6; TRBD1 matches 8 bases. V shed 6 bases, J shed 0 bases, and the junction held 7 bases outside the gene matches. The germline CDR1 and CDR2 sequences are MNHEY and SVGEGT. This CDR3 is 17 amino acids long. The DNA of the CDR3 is TGTGCCAGCAGCGACAGGGGATCCGGCTCTGGGGCCAACGTCCTGACTTTC. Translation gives CASSDRGSGSGANVLTF.

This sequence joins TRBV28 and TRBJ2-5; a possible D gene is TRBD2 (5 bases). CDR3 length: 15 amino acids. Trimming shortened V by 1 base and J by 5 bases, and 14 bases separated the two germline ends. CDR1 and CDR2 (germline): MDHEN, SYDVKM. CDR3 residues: CASSLSVWGDETQYF. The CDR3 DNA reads TGTGCCAGCAGTTTATCGGTCTGGGGAGACGAGACCCAGTACTTC.

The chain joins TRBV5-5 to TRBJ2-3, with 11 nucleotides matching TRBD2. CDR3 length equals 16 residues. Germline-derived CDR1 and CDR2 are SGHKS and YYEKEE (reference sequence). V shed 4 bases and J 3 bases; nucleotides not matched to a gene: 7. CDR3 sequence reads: CASSPLAGGVTDTQYF. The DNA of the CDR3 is TGTGCCAGCAGCCCCTTAGCGGGAGGGGTGACAGATACGCAGTATTTT.

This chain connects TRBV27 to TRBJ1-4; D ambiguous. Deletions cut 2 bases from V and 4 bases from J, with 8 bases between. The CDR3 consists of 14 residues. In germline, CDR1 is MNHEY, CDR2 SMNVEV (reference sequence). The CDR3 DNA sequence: TGTGCCAGCAGTTTAGCGGGCCTTAATGAAAAACTGTTTTTT. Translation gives CASSLAGLNEKLFF.

CDR3 loop: CASKPGQGSNTGELFF. CDR3 sequence (DNA): TGTGCCAGCAAACCAGGACAGGGCTCGAACACCGGGGAGCTGTTTTTT. The chain has TRBV2 and TRBJ2-2; 8 positions match TRBD1. This CDR3 has 16 residues. Unmatched junction bases numbered 7, after V lost 7 bases and J lost 0 bases. CDR1 SNHLY and CDR2 FYNNEI come from the germline V gene.

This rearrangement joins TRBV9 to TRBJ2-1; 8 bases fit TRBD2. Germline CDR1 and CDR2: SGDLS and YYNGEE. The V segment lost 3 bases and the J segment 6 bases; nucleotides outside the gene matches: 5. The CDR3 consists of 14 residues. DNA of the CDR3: TGTGCCAGCAGCGCGGGGGGGCTTCCCAATGAGCAGTTCTTC. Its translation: CASSAGGLPNEQFF.

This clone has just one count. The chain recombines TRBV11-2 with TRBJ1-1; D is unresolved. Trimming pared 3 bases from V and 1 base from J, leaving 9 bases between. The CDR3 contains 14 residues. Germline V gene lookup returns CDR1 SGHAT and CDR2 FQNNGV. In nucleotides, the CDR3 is TGTGCCAGCAGCTTGCTTGGCGGGAACACTGAAGCTTTCTTT. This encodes CASSLLGGNTEAFF.

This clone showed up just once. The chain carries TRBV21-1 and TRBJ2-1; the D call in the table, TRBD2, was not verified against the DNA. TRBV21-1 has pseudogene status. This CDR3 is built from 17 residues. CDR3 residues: CASSKGFTSGTPNEQFF. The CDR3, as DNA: TGTGCCAGCAGCAAAGGATTTACTAGCGGGACCCCCAATGAGCAGTTCTTC.

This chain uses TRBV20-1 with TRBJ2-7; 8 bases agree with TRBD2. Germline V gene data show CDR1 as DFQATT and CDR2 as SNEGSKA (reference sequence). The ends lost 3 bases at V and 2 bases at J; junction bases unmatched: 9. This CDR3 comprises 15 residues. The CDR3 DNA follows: TGCAGTGCTAGTAACCTTGCGGGGGGCCCCTACGAGCAGTACTTC. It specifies CSASNLAGGPYEQYF.

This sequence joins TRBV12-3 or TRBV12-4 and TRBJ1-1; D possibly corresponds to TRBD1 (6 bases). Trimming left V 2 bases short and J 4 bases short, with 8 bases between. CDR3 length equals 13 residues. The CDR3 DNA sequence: TGTGCCAGCAGTTTAAGAGGGGGCACTGAAGCTTTCTTT. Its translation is CASSLRGGTEAFF.

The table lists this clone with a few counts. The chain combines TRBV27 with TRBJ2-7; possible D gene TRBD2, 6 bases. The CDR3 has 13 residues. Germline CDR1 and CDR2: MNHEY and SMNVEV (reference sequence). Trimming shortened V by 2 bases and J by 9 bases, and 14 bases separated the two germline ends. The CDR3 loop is CASSLRQGGGQYF. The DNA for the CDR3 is TGTGCCAGCAGTTTACGCCAGGGAGGAGGGCAGTACTTC.